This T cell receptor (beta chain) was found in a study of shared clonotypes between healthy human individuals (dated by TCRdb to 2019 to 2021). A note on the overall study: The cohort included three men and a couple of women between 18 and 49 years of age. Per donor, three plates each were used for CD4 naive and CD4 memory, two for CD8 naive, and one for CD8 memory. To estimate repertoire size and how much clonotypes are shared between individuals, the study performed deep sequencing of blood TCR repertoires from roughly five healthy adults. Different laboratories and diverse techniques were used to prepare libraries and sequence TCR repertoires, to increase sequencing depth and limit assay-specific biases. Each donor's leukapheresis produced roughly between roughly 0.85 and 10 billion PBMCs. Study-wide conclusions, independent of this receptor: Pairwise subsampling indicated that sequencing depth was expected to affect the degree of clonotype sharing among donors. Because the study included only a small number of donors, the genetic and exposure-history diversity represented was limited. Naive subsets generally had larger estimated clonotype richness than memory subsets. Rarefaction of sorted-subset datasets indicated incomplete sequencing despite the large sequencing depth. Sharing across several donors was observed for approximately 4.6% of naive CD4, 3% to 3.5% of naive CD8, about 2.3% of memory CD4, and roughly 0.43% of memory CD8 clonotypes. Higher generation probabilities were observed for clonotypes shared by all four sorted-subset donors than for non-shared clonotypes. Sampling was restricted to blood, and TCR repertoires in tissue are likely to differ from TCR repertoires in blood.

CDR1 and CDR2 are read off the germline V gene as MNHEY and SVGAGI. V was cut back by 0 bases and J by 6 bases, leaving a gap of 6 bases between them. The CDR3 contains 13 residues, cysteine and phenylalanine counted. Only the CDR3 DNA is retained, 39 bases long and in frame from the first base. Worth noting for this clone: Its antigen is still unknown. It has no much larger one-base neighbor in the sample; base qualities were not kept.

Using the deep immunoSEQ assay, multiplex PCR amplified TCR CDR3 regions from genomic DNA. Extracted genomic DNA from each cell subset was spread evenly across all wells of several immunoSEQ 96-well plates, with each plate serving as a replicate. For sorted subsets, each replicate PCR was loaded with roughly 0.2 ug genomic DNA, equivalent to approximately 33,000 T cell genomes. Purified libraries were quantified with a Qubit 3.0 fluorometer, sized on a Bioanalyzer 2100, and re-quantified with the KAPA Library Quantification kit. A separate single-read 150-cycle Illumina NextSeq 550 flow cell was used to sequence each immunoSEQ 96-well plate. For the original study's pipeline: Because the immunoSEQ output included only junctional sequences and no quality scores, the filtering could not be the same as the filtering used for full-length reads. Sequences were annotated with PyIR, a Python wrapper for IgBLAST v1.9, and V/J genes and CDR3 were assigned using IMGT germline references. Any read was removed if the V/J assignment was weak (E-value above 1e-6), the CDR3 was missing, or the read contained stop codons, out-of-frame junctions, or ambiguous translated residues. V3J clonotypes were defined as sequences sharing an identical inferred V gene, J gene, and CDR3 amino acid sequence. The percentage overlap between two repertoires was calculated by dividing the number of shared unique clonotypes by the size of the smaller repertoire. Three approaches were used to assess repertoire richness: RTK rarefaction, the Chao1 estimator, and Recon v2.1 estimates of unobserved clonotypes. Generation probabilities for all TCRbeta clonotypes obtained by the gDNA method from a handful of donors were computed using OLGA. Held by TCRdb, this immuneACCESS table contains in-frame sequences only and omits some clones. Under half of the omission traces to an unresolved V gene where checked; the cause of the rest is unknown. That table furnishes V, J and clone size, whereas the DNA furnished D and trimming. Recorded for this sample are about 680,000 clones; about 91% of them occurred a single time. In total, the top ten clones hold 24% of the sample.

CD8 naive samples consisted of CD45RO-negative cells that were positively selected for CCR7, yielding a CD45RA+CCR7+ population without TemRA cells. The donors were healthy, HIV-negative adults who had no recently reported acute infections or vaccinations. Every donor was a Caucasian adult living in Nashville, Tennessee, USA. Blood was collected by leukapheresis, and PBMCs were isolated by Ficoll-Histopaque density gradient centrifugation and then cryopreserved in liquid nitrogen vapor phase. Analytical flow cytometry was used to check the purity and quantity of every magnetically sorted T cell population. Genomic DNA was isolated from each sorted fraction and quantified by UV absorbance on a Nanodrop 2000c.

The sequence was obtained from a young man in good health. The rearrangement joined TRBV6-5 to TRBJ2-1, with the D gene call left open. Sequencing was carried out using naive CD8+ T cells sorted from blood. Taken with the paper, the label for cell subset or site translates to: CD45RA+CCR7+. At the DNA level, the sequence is TGTGCCAGCAGTTACTCCTACAGCAATGAGCAGTTCTTC. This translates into CASSYSYSNEQFF.